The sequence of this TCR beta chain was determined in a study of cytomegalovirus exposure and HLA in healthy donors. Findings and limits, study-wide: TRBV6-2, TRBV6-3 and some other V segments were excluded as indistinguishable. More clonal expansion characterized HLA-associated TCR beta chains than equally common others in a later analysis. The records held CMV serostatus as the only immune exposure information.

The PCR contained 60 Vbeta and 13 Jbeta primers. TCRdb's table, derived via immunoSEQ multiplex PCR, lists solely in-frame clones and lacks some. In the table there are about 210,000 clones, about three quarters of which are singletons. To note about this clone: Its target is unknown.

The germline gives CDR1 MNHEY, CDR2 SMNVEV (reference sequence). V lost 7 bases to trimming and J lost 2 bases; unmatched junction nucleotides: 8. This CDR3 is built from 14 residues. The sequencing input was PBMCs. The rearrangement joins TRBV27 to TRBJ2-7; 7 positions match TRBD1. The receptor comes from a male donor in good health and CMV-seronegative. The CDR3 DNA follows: TGTGCCAGCATGGGGACAGACCGGCCCTACGAGCAGTACTTC. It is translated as CASMGTDRPYEQYF.